The TCR beta chain under discussion was sequenced for a study of blood T cells in healthy people across ages. Study-wide background: About one barcoded TCR beta cDNA was captured per two T cells.

Primers used in a second PCR of roughly 7 to 12 cycles were a sample-barcoded 5' primer and a J-beta primer mix. Each cDNA molecule carried a tag from a template-switch adaptor that contained 12 random nucleotides. From the 5' RACE reads, TCRdb called clonotypes with MiXCR, one entry per CDR3 protein. The sample includes 850,000 to 1,100,000 distinct CDR3 sequences, 35% to 45% of them seen just once. As to this clonotype: Its antigen is unknown.

Study results and limitations: TCR beta diversity tracked closely with naive T cell percentage.

The V gene end was trimmed by 1 base and the J gene end by 6 bases; junction bases not matched to a gene: 8. Per the germline V gene, CDR1 is LGHNA and CDR2 is YNFKEQ. The CDR3 is made up of 18 amino acids. Material for sequencing was blood. The TCR originated in a man younger than 30 in good health. The genes are TRBV4-2 and TRBJ2-2; 13 nucleotides line up with TRBD2. This CDR3 reads CASSQVQLAGGISGELFF. Here the CDR3 DNA reads TGTGCCAGCAGCCAAGTACAACTAGCGGGGGGGATCTCCGGGGAGCTGTTTTTT.